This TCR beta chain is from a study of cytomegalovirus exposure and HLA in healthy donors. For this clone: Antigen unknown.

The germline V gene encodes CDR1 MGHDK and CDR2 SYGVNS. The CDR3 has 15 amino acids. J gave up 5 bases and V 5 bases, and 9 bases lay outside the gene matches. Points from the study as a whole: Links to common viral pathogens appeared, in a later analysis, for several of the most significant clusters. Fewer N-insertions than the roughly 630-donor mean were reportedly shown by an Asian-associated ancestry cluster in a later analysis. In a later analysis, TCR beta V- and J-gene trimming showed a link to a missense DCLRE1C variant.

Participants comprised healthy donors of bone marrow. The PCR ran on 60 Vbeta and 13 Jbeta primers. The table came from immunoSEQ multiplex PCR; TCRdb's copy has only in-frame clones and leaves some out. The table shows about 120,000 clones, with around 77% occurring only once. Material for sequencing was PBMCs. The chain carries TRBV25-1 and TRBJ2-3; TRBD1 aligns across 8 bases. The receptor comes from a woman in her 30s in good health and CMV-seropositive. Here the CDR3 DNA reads TGTGCCAGCAGTCACCGGGACAGGACCCAAGATACGCAGTATTTT. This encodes CASSHRDRTQDTQYF.